This T cell receptor beta chain was recorded in a study of T cell changes during pregnancy in multiple sclerosis. Germline V CDR1 and CDR2: SEHNR, FQNEAQ (reference sequence). With V trimmed by 5 bases and J by 10 bases, 15 bases remained unmatched. The CDR3 totals 16 residues. Sequencing was performed with immunoSEQ multiplex PCR; in TCRdb, only in-frame clones are kept and a portion is missing. The sample has over 30,000 clones, around 91% seen once. The chain joins TRBV7-9 to TRBJ2-1; TRBD2 aligns across 9 bases. This receptor was taken from a female donor in good health, enrolled as a control in a pregnancy study. The sample was CD8+ T cells from peripheral blood mononuclear cells, taken in the second trimester of pregnancy. The CDR3 DNA sequence: TGTGCCAGCAGCCCTCCCGGCGGGGGGGAATCTAAGGAGCAGTTCTTC. It codes for CASSPPGGGESKEQFF.